These 8 T cell receptor beta chains were sequenced from one sample in a study of T cell clonality in common variable immunodeficiency (dated by TCRdb to between 2014 and 2016). Library construction relied on the immunoSEQ multiplex PCR assay. TCRdb carries this immuneACCESS record with in-frame sequences only. Its versions omit some clonotypes, under half of them owing to an unresolved V gene in the studies checked, with the rest unexplained. The sample features about 64,000 clones, and none is a singleton. The ten biggest clones cover 1.7% of the sample. Sequences were obtained from peripheral blood mononuclear cells. The receptors originated from a person between 18 and 75 years old in good health.

This clone was detected ten times or more. The read ends 3 residues early relative to the CDR3; the germline J gene fills the gap. The rearrangement joins TRBV28 to TRBJ2-2; TRBD1 agrees at 7 bases. This CDR3 is built from 12 residues. CDR1 is MDHEN, CDR2 SYDVKM, per germline. The sequenced CDR3 bases are TGTGCCAGCAGTTATTACAGGGGACGG. Translation gives CASSYYRGR. The full CDR3 protein is CASSYYRGRLFF.

In this sample, this clone turned up many times. With the read ending 3 residues before the CDR3 end, the germline J gene is used to fill in that end. The rearrangement uses TRBV5-1 and TRBJ2-7; 7 positions agree with TRBD1. Germline V gene sequence: CDR1 SGHRS, CDR2 YFSETQ. CDR3 size: 15 residues. V gave up 2 bases and J gave up 2 bases; unmatched junction bases: 7. The CDR3 DNA, read in part, is TGCGCCAGCAGCTTAATTGGACAGGTCACCTACGAG. Translated: CASSLIGQVTYE. The entire CDR3 protein reads CASSLIGQVTYEQYF.

The sample holds many counts of this clone. The read ends 3 residues before the CDR3 terminus; that terminus is restored from the germline J gene. The gene calls are TRBV7-6 and TRBJ2-3, with a weak D call TRBD2 (7 bases). The V and J ends lost 3 bases and 1 base respectively, with 11 bases between them. Germline V lookup: CDR1 SGHVS, CDR2 FNYEAQ. There are 15 residues in the CDR3. The sequenced part of the CDR3 DNA is TGTGCCAGCAGCTTGGGGGGGGGCCGCACAGATACG. Protein sequence: CASSLGGGRTDT. The entire CDR3 reads CASSLGGGRTDTQYF.

The sample holds many counts of this clone. Sequencing ends 3 residues short of the CDR3 end; the germline J gene provides the rest. This CDR3 is also generated by other DNA sequences in the sample. This chain uses TRBV5-1 with TRBJ2-3, with D perhaps matching TRBD1 (6 bases). There are 14 residues in the CDR3. V dropped 4 bases and J dropped 2 bases, with 11 bases sitting between them. Per germline, CDR1 SGHRS and CDR2 YFSETQ. The CDR3 DNA, read in part, is TGCGCCAGCAGCCTCACAGGGAACACAGATACG. Its translation: CASSLTGNTDT. The entire CDR3 protein reads CASSLTGNTDTQYF. The complete variable domain, with remaining parts taken from reference TRBV5-1 and TRBJ2-3, reads KAGVTQTPRYLIKTRGQQVTLSCSPISGHRSVSWYQQTPGQGLQFLFEYFSETQRNKGNFPGRFSGRQFSNSRSEMNVSTLELGDSALYLCASSLTGNTDTQYFGPGTRLTVL.

This clone appeared many times. The CDR3 end falls 3 residues outside the read, so it is completed with the germline J gene. The gene calls are TRBV20-1 and TRBJ1-5, with 7 bases matching TRBD1. Germline CDR1 DFQATT, CDR2 SNEGSKA (reference sequence). The CDR3 has 12 residues. Trimming took 6 bases from V and 2 from J; bases not matched to a gene: 1. The sequenced part of the CDR3 DNA is TGCAGTGCGGGGACAGGCAATCAGCCC. Residues: CSAGTGNQP. The CDR3 in full is CSAGTGNQPQHF.

In this sample, this clone turned up a few times. The CDR3 end lies 3 residues beyond the end of the read and is filled in from the germline J gene. The chain joins TRBV7-9 to TRBJ1-1; 9 bases map to TRBD1. The CDR3 consists of 15 residues. Germline CDR1 is SEHNR and CDR2 is FQNEAQ (reference sequence). CDR3 region: CASTTGQGRADTAFF. Partial CDR3 DNA: TGTGCCAGCACTACCGGACAGGGGAGGGCAGATACG.

This clone was seen repeatedly, ten times or more. The read is 3 residues too short to cover the CDR3 end, so that end is filled in from the germline J gene. The gene calls are TRBV5-1 and TRBJ2-1; 7 nucleotides match TRBD1. With 6 bases clipped from V and 2 bases from J, the junction kept 2 bases outside the gene matches. The CDR3 is made up of 13 amino acids. The germline gives CDR1 SGHRS, CDR2 YFSETQ. The covered CDR3 bases are TGCGCCAGCAAGACAGGGCCCTACAATGAG. Translated: CASKTGPYNE. The full CDR3 sequence reads CASKTGPYNEQFF. Combining the CDR3 with reference TRBV5-1 and TRBJ2-1 gives the whole variable domain KAGVTQTPRYLIKTRGQQVTLSCSPISGHRSVSWYQQTPGQGLQFLFEYFSETQRNKGNFPGRFSGRQFSNSRSEMNVSTLELGDSALYLCASKTGPYNEQFFGPGTRLTVL.

The table lists this clone with many counts. The read finishes 3 residues shy of the CDR3 end, and the germline J gene is used to complete it. The chain is built from TRBV20-1 and TRBJ2-3; a weak D match, TRBD2 (6 bases). Germline CDR1 reads DFQATT; CDR2 reads SNEGSKA (reference sequence). The CDR3 is 13 amino acids. The CDR3 bases that were read are TGCAGCCCCATGGGGGGTGGGACAGATACG. This encodes CSPMGGGTDT. The whole CDR3 region reads CSPMGGGTDTQYF.